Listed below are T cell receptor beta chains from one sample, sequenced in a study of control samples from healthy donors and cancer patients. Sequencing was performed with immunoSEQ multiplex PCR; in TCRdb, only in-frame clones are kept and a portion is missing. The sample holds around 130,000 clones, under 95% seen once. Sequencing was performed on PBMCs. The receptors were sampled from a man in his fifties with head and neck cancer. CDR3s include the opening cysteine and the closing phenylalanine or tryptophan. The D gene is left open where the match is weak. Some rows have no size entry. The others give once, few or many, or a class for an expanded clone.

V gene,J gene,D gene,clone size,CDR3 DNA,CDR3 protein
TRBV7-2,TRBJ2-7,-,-,TGTGCCAGCAGCTTAGGGCGGACAGTGCTCAGCTCCGAGCAGTACTTC,CASSLGRTVLSSEQYF
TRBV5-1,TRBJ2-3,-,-,TGCGCCAGCAGCTTGGAGAGGGAATTGGGCACAGATACGCAGTATTTT,CASSLERELGTDTQYF
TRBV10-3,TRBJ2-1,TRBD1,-,TGTGCCATCAGTGAGAACACAGGGGTGGGTCACAATGAGCAGTTCTTC,CAISENTGVGHNEQFF
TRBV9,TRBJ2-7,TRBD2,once,TGTGCCAGCAGCGTAGGGCTAGCGGGGGGGTCCCACGAGCAGTACTTC,CASSVGLAGGSHEQYF
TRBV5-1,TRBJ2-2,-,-,TGCGCCAGCAGCTTGGGGGGGACGAACACCGGGGAGCTGTTTTTT,CASSLGGTNTGELFF
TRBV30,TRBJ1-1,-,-,TGTGCCTGGAGTTCTACAGGGAGGGAGAACACTGAAGCTTTCTTT,CAWSSTGRENTEAFF
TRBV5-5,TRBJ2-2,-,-,TGTGCCAGCAGCTCTATGGACTGGAACACCGGGGAGCTGTTTTTT,CASSSMDWNTGELFF
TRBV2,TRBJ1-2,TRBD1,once,TGTGCCAGCAGTGAAGGCACAGGGGGTTGGGATGGCTACACCTTC,CASSEGTGGWDGYTF
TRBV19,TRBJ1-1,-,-,TGTGCCAGTGGACAGAATCGGTTCATGAACACTGAAGCTTTCTTT,CASGQNRFMNTEAFF
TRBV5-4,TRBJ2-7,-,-,TGTGCCAGCAGCTCCAAGGACACCGGTCCTTCCTACGAGCAGTACTTC,CASSSKDTGPSYEQYF
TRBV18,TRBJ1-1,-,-,TGTGCCAGCTCCGCAAGCACTGAAGCTTTCTTT,CASSASTEAFF
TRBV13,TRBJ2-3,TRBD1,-,TGTGCCAGCAGCTCCAGGGGGCGGGATACGCAGTATTTT,CASSSRGRDTQYF
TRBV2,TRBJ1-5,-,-,TGTGCCAGCAGTATACAGGTAGCAATTCAGCCCCAGCATTTT,CASSIQVAIQPQHF
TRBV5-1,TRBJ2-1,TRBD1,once,TGCGCCAGCAGCCCCCTAGGGACAGGGGCCAATGAGCAGTTCTTC,CASSPLGTGANEQFF
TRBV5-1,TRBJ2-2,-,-,TGCGCCAGCAGCTTGGGGTATCACGGCGGCACCGGGGAGCTGTTTTTT,CASSLGYHGGTGELFF
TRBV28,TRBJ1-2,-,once,TGTGCCAGCAGTTCGGGGAACAGTGGCTACACCTTC,CASSSGNSGYTF
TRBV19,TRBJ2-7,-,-,TGTGCCAGCTGGGACGGTGGGTACGAGCAGTACTTC,CASWDGGYEQYF
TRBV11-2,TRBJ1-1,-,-,TGTGCCAGCAGGACTCCCTCTAGACGGGGCGAGAACACTGAAGCTTTCTTT,CASRTPSRRGENTEAFF
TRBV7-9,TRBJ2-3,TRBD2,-,TGTGCCAGCAGCTTAGGACTAGCGTGGGGGGGTAGCACAGATACGCAGTATTTT,CASSLGLAWGGSTDTQYF
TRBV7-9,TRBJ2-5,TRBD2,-,TGTGCCAGCAGCCTCCGGGCGGGGGGGGAGACCCAGTACTTC,CASSLRAGGETQYF
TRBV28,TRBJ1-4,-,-,TGTGCCAGCAGCTCGACAGGCGCAACTAATGAAAAACTGTTTTTT,CASSSTGATNEKLFF
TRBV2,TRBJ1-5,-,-,TGTGCCAGCAGTGATTGGATGGGAGAGCCCCAGCATTTT,CASSDWMGEPQHF
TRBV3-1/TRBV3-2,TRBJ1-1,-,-,TGTGCCAGCAGCAGGGTGAACACTGAAGCTTTCTTT,CASSRVNTEAFF
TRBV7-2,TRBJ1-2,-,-,TGTGCCAGCAGCCTGACTGATGGGGGCCTTGGCTACACCTTC,CASSLTDGGLGYTF
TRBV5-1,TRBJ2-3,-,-,TGCGCCAGCAGCCTATTCGGAGGGGGGCTCAGGCCAGATACGCAGTATTTT,CASSLFGGGLRPDTQYF
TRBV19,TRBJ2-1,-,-,TGTGCCAGTAGGGGGAGGACAGATGAGCAGTTCTTC,CASRGRTDEQFF
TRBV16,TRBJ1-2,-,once,TGTGCCAGCAGCCAAAACACTGGAGCCGGCTACACCTTC,CASSQNTGAGYTF
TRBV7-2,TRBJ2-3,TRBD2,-,TGTGCCAGCAGCTCTACTAGCGAATACCAGATTAGGTTCAATACGCAGTATTTT,CASSSTSEYQIRFNTQYF
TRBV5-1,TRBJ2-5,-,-,TGCGCCAGCAGCTTGAGCAGGGGCGGCAGGGAGACCCAGTACTTC,CASSLSRGGRETQYF
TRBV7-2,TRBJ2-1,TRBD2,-,TGTGCCAGCAGCTTAGATGGCGGGGGGGCCTACAATGAGCAGTTCTTC,CASSLDGGGAYNEQFF
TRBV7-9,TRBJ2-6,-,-,TGTGCCAGCAGCTTAGCAGCAGCTGGGGCCAACGTCCTGACTTTC,CASSLAAAGANVLTF
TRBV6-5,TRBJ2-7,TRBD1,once,TGTGCCAGCAGTTACTCGGGACAGGGTGATTACGAGCAGTACTTC,CASSYSGQGDYEQYF
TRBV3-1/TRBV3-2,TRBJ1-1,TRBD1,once,TGTGCCAGCAGCCTTCCAGGGGGCCTCACTGAAGCTTTCTTT,CASSLPGGLTEAFF
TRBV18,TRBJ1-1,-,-,TGTGCCAGCTCACCGGGAGCGGGGGCGAACACTGAAGCTTTCTTT,CASSPGAGANTEAFF
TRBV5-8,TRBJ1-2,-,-,TGTGCCAGCAGCGAGGACAGTAAAGGCTATGGCTACACCTTC,CASSEDSKGYGYTF
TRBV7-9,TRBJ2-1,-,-,TGTGCCAGCAGCTCGTTAGGTGGGCGTTCCTACAATGAGCAGTTCTTC,CASSSLGGRSYNEQFF
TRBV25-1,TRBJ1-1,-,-,TGTGCCAGCAGTGAATCCCGCGAAGTCGCTTTCTTT,CASSESREVAFF